The 14 T cell receptor beta chains below come from one sample, sequenced in a study of cytomegalovirus exposure and HLA in healthy donors. Primers for the PCR totalled 60 Vbeta and 13 Jbeta. The table came from immunoSEQ multiplex PCR; TCRdb's copy has only in-frame clones and leaves some out. The sample yields 200,000 or so clones, around four fifths seen once. The sequenced sample consisted of PBMCs. These receptors originate from a woman aged 50 to 60 in good health and CMV-seropositive.

About this clone itself: Its ends do not fully match the called genes, so a read error is possible. The chain joins TRBV7-9 to TRBJ1-4, with 8 bases aligning to TRBD1. This CDR3 has 17 residues. CDR1 and CDR2 from the germline V gene are SEHNR and FQNEAQ (reference sequence). CDR3 sequence (DNA): TGTTCCAGCAGCTTAGACAGGGGAAAGTCTAGAAATGAAAAACTGTTTTTT. This codes for CSSSLDRGKSRNEKLFF.

The chain uses TRBV18 and TRBJ2-1, with 11 bases identical to TRBD2. Per germline, CDR1 KGHSH and CDR2 LQKENI. The CDR3 length is 16 residues. V lost 4 bases to trimming and J lost 2 bases; unmatched junction nucleotides: 4. CDR3 region: CASSRASGRTYNEQFF. In nucleotides, the CDR3 is TGTGCCAGCTCACGGGCTAGCGGGAGGACCTACAATGAGCAGTTCTTC. Full variable domain (missing parts from reference TRBV18 and TRBJ2-1): NAGVMQNPRHLVRRRGQEARLRCSPMKGHSHVYWYRQLPEEGLKFMVYLQKENIIDESGMPKERFSAEFPKEGPSILRIQQVVRGDSAAYFCASSRASGRTYNEQFFGPGTRLTVL.

This rearrangement joins TRBV7-9 to TRBJ1-2; weak D call: TRBD1 (5 bases). The ends were cut back, 5 bases at V and 0 bases at J, with 13 bases in the middle. Germline CDR1 and CDR2: SEHNR and FQNEAQ (reference sequence). This CDR3 comprises 15 residues. The DNA of the CDR3 is TGTGCCAGCAGCCCTTCAGGGACTTCTAACTATGGCTACACCTTC. Translating gives CASSPSGTSNYGYTF.

The chain couples TRBV10-3 to TRBJ2-3; 7 bases are shared with TRBD1. The CDR3 totals 14 residues. J lost 6 bases, V lost 6 bases, and 9 bases had no gene match. Germline-derived CDR1 and CDR2 are ENHRY and SYGVKD. The CDR3 spells CAISDRDRADTQYF. The CDR3 DNA is TGTGCCATCAGCGACCGAGACAGGGCCGATACGCAGTATTTT.

The chain combines TRBV11-2 with TRBJ1-5, with D possibly being TRBD1 (5 bases). Germline-derived CDR1 and CDR2 are SGHAT and FQNNGV. Deletions cut 5 bases from V and 8 bases from J, with 10 bases between. This CDR3 comprises 12 residues. In nucleotides, the CDR3 is TGTGCCAGCAGCCGGAGGGGCGAGCCCCAGCATTTT. It translates to CASSRRGEPQHF. Looking up the rest from reference TRBV11-2 and TRBJ1-5 gives the full variable domain: EAGVAQSPRYKIIEKRQSVAFWCNPISGHATLYWYQQILGQGPKLLIQFQNNGVVDDSQLPKDRFSAERLKGVDSTLKIQPAKLEDSAVYLCASSRRGEPQHFGDGTRLSIL.

The V call is TRBV28, the J call TRBJ2-3; possibly TRBD2 for D (5 bases). The germline CDR1 and CDR2 sequences are MDHEN and SYDVKM. CDR3 length: 15 amino acids. Trimming stripped 5 bases from V and 2 bases from J, with 14 bases between. CDR3 bases: TGTGCCAGCAGTCCTACACGAGGGATCACAGATACGCAGTATTTT. Protein sequence: CASSPTRGITDTQYF.

The chain combines TRBV19 with TRBJ1-1; 8 nucleotides match TRBD1. CDR3 length: 12 residues. The germline V gene encodes CDR1 LNHDA and CDR2 SQIVND (reference sequence). This chain's CDR3 is CSRDRGGSEAFF. CDR3 DNA sequence: TGTAGCAGAGACAGGGGAGGATCTGAAGCTTTCTTT.

The V and J genes are TRBV19 and TRBJ2-2; D uncertain. The V end lost 3 bases, the J end lost 5 bases, and 4 bases lay between the germline ends. CDR1 is LNHDA, CDR2 SQIVND, per germline (reference sequence). There are 12 residues in the CDR3. The CDR3, as DNA: TGTGCCAGTAGTATGGCAACCGGGGAGCTGTTTTTT. Translated: CASSMATGELFF.

This chain links TRBV11-2 with TRBJ2-1; 9 positions match TRBD2. The CDR3 runs 16 residues. V lost 5 bases to trimming and J lost 5 bases; unmatched junction nucleotides: 10. Germline loops: CDR1 SGHAT, CDR2 FQNNGV. The CDR3 DNA is TGTGCCAGCAGCCCTAGGGGGACTAGCTCGCACAATGAGCAGTTCTTC. Translated, it gives CASSPRGTSSHNEQFF.

The V and J genes are TRBV6-5 and TRBJ2-1, with 9 bases lining up with TRBD2. Germline V gives CDR1 MNHEY, CDR2 SVGAGI. This CDR3 spans 14 amino acids. Germline trimming cut 7 bases from V and 5 bases from J; bases unmatched to any gene: 6. Here the CDR3 DNA reads TGTGCCAGCACCCCAGCGGGGGGACACAATGAGCAGTTCTTC. This sequence encodes CASTPAGGHNEQFF.

With regard to this clone: The junction and the germline gene differ at one end; a read error may be behind it. V is TRBV7-9 and J is TRBJ2-7; 7 bases line up with TRBD1. The CDR3 covers 15 residues. Germline V CDR1 and CDR2: SEHNR, FQNEAQ (reference sequence). CDR3 in amino acids: CSSSLGAGGLDEQYF. The CDR3 coding sequence is TGTTCCAGCAGCTTAGGGGCAGGGGGATTGGACGAGCAGTACTTC.

This chain joins TRBV5-1 and TRBJ2-3; TRBD2 aligns across 8 bases. This CDR3 contains 16 residues. CDR1 SGHRS and CDR2 YFSETQ come from the germline V gene. The V and J ends lost 7 bases and 4 bases, in that order; junction bases with no gene match: 14. CDR3 sequence: CASGLTSGTGADTQYF. CDR3 nucleotides: TGCGCCAGCGGACTTACTAGCGGCACTGGGGCAGATACGCAGTATTTT.

On this clone: Mismatch with germline at one junction end may stem from a read error. In DNA, the CDR3 is TGTGCCAGCAGCTACACAAACAGGGGCAATCAGCCCCAGCATTTT. The encoded protein is CASSYTNRGNQPQHF. The chain is built from TRBV5-1 and TRBJ1-5; the D gene is possibly TRBD1 (6 bases). The CDR3 sequence is 15 residues long. CDR1 SGHRS and CDR2 YFSETQ come from the germline V gene.

The chain is built from TRBV28 and TRBJ1-5, with a possible D match to TRBD1 (6 bases). Germline assignment: CDR1 MDHEN and CDR2 SYDVKM. There are 14 residues in the CDR3. V was pared by 6 bases and J by 2 bases, with 11 bases between. CDR3 region: CASSSRTGNQPQHF. Written as DNA, the CDR3 is TGTGCCAGCAGCTCTAGGACAGGCAATCAGCCCCAGCATTTT.